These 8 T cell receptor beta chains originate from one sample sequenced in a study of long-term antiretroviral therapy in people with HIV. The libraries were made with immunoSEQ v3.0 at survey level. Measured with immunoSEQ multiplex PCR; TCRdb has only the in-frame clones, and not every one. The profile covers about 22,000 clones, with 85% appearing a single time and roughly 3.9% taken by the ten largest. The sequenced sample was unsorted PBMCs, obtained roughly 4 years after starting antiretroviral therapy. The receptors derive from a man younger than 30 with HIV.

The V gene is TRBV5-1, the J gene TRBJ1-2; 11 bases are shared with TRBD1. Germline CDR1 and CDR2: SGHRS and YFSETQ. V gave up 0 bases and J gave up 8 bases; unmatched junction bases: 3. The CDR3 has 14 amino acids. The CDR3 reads CASSLEGQGVGYTF. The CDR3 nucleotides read TGCGCCAGCAGCTTGGAGGGACAGGGGGTCGGCTACACCTTC.

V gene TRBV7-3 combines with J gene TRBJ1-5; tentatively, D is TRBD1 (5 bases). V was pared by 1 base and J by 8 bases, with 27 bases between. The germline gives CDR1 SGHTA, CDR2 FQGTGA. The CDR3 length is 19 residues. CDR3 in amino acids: CASSLKFGMETGRAKPQHF. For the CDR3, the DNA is TGTGCCAGCAGCTTAAAGTTTGGAATGGAAACAGGTCGAGCAAAGCCCCAGCATTTT.

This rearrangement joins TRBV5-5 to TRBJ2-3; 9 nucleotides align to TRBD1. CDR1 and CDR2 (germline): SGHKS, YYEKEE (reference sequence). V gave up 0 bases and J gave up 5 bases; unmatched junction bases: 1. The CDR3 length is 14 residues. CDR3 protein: CASSLGQGVDTQYF. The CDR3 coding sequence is TGTGCCAGCAGCTTGGGACAGGGGGTAGATACGCAGTATTTT.

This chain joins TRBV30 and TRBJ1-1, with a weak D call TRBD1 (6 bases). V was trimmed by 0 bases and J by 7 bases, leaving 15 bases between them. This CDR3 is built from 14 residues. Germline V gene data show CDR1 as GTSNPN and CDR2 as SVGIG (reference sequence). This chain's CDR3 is CAWSVDRPSVEAFF. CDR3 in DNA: TGTGCCTGGAGTGTAGACAGGCCCTCGGTTGAAGCTTTCTTT.

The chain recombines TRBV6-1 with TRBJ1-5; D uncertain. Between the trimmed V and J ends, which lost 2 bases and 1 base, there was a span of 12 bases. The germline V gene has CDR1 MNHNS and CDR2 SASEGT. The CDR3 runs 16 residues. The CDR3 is CASSEYAHPSNQPQHF. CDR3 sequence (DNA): TGTGCCAGCAGTGAATATGCGCACCCGAGCAATCAGCCCCAGCATTTT.

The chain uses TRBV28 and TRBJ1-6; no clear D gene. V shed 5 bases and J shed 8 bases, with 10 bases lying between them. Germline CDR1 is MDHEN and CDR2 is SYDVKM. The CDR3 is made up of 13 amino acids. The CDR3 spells CASSPPGDSPLHF. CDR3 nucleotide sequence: TGTGCCAGCAGTCCCCCGGGCGATTCACCCCTCCACTTT.

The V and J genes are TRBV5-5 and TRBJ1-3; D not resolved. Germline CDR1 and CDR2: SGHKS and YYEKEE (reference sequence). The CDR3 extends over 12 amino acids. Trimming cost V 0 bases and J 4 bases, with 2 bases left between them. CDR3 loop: CASSLEGNTIYF. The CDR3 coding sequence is TGTGCCAGCAGCTTGGAGGGAAACACCATATATTTT.

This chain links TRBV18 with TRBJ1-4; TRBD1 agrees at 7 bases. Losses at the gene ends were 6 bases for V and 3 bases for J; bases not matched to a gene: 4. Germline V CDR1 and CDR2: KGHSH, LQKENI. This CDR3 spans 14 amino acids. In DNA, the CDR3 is TGTGCCAGCTCCCAGGGGACAGCTAATGAAAAACTGTTTTTT. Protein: CASSQGTANEKLFF.